Each of the 30 T cell receptor beta chains below was sequenced from the same sample in a study of T cell repertoires in cytomegalovirus infection. MiXCR, applied by TCRdb to the reads, yields one record per CDR3 protein. The sample includes approximately 770,000 distinct CDR3 sequences, 25% to 35% seen only once; the top ten take about 12%. These TCRs are of unknown antigen specificity. The input for sequencing was cultured CD8+ T cells from PBMCs, taken from culture after CMV antigen stimulation. Source of these receptors: a human donor in good health (CMV status not recorded). Some clones in this sample may be carry-over from other donors' samples.

The chain links TRBV6-1 to TRBJ2-2; D assignment may be TRBD1 or TRBD2 (6 bases each). CDR3 length: 15 amino acids. CDR1 MNHNS and CDR2 SASEGT come from the germline V gene. V was trimmed by 2 bases and J by 4 bases, leaving 11 bases between them. CDR3 nucleotides: TGTGCCAGCAGTGAAAGGGGGGACGGCACCGGGGAGCTGTTTTTT. Encoded protein: CASSERGDGTGELFF.

This chain links TRBV27 with TRBJ1-1; perhaps TRBD1 as D (6 bases). CDR3 length: 14 amino acids. The V gene lost 5 bases and the J gene lost 1 base, with 11 bases spanning the gap. CDR1 is MNHEY and CDR2 is SMNVEV in the germline V gene (reference sequence). The CDR3 loop is CASSPGTRNTEAFF. The CDR3 nucleotides are TGTGCCAGCAGTCCAGGGACACGGAACACTGAAGCTTTCTTT.

The chain carries TRBV12-5 and TRBJ2-1; 12 bases align to TRBD2. Germline CDR1 is LGHNT and CDR2 is FRNRAP. The junction had 5 bases not matched to a gene; V was cut back by 3 bases and J by 5 bases. This CDR3 has 16 residues. The CDR3 DNA reads TGTGCTAGTGGTTTCCGGACTAGCGGGACCGACAATGAGCAGTTCTTC. It translates to CASGFRTSGTDNEQFF. Complete variable domain (other parts from reference TRBV12-5 and TRBJ2-1): DARVTQTPRHKVTEMGQEVTMRCQPILGHNTVFWYRQTMMQGLELLAYFRNRAPLDDSGMPKDRFSAEMPDATLATLKIQPSEPRDSAVYFCASGFRTSGTDNEQFFGPGTRLTVL.

The V gene is TRBV7-4, the J gene TRBJ1-3; 7 bases fit TRBD1. This CDR3 has 15 amino acids. The germline gives CDR1 SGHVT, CDR2 SQSDAQ. Germline trimming cut 3 bases from V and 2 bases from J; bases unmatched to any gene: 4. Written as DNA, the CDR3 is TGTGCCAGCAGCTTCGACAGGGAAACTGGAAACACCATATATTTT. Translating it yields CASSFDRETGNTIYF.

This clonotype was seen ten or more times. The chain has TRBV19 and TRBJ1-5, with TRBD1 matching over 8 bases. Germline loops: CDR1 LNHDA, CDR2 SQIVND (reference sequence). Trimming at V came to 1 base and at J to 0 bases, leaving 2 bases not matched to a gene. The CDR3 totals 16 residues. Here the CDR3 DNA reads TGTGCCAGTAGTATAGGGACAGGGCATAGCAATCAGCCCCAGCATTTT. This translates into CASSIGTGHSNQPQHF.

This clonotype was seen only a few times. The V gene is TRBV20-1, the J gene TRBJ2-7; 12 bases match TRBD2. The germline gives CDR1 DFQATT, CDR2 SNEGSKA (reference sequence). The CDR3 has 17 residues. The V and J ends lost 5 bases and 2 bases, in that order; junction bases with no gene match: 13. CDR3 residues: CSAPNPSTSGGPYEQYV. CDR3 DNA: TGCAGTGCTCCGAACCCCTCGACTAGCGGGGGACCCTACGAGCAGTACGTC.

J is TRBJ2-7 and V is TRBV20-1, with 9 bases aligning to TRBD1. The trim removed 4 bases at V and 0 bases at J, leaving 4 bases unmatched. This CDR3 spans 14 amino acids. Germline V gene data show CDR1 as DFQATT and CDR2 as SNEGSKA (reference sequence). The DNA of the CDR3 is TGCAGTGCTAAGGGGACAGGGCGCTCCTACGAGCAGTACTTC. Its protein is CSAKGTGRSYEQYF.

The CDR3 here is CASSQDYRGPNQPQHF. In DNA form, the CDR3 reads TGCGCCAGCAGCCAAGATTACAGGGGGCCCAATCAGCCCCAGCATTTT. The chain carries TRBV4-3 and TRBJ1-5; TRBD1 matches 9 bases. CDR3 length: 16 amino acids. Trimming cost V 0 bases and J 3 bases; bases outside gene matches: 3. Germline V lookup: CDR1 LGHNA, CDR2 YSLEER.

This clonotype was recorded a few times. The chain couples TRBV27 to TRBJ2-5, with D maybe TRBD1 (5 bases). CDR3 length: 15 residues. The germline CDR1 and CDR2 sequences are MNHEY and SMNVEV (reference sequence). The ends were cut back, 7 bases at V and 2 bases at J, with 17 bases in the middle. CDR3 loop: CASTSRVERQETQYF. The CDR3 DNA sequence: TGTGCCAGCACCTCCAGGGTGGAACGACAAGAGACCCAGTACTTC.

The chain recombines TRBV7-6 with TRBJ2-1; tentative D call: TRBD2 (6 bases). CDR1 is SGHVS, CDR2 FNYEAQ, per germline. V was shortened by 5 bases and J by 7 bases, with 15 bases between the two germline ends. CDR3 length equals 14 residues. The DNA for the CDR3 is TGTGCCAGCAGCAGTTCGGGACTCCTAAATGAGCAGTTCTTC. This encodes CASSSSGLLNEQFF.

This clonotype came up a few times. The chain employs TRBV7-9 and TRBJ2-6; D not resolved. Trimming shortened V by 5 bases and J by 8 bases, and 13 bases separated the two germline ends. The CDR3 consists of 14 residues. Germline CDR1 and CDR2: SEHNR and FQNEAQ (reference sequence). The CDR3 DNA reads as TGTGCCAGCAGCCCAGACGGCAGTTCCAACGTCCTGACTTTC. Its protein is CASSPDGSSNVLTF.

The chain carries TRBV3-1 and TRBJ2-7, with D tentatively TRBD2 (6 bases). The CDR3 has 14 amino acids. Germline CDR1 reads LGHDT; CDR2 reads YNNKEL (reference sequence). Trimming removed 4 bases from V and 0 bases from J, with 10 bases in between. In DNA form, the CDR3 reads TGTGCCAGCAGCCTCACTAGCACCTCCTACGAGCAGTACTTC. This encodes CASSLTSTSYEQYF.

CDR3 region: CASRRPGLAGGRNTGELFF. CDR3 DNA sequence: TGTGCCAGCAGACGGCCGGGACTAGCGGGGGGCCGGAACACCGGGGAGCTGTTTTTT. The genes are TRBV7-9 and TRBJ2-2; 15 bases are a match to TRBD2. The junction had 9 bases not matched to a gene; V was cut back by 6 bases and J by 1 base. This CDR3 has 19 amino acids. Germline CDR1 and CDR2: SEHNR and FQNEAQ (reference sequence).

The chain combines TRBV28 with TRBJ2-1; 9 nucleotides agree with TRBD1. This CDR3 region has 17 residues. V shed 1 base and J 10 bases; nucleotides not matched to a gene: 14. CDR1 and CDR2 from the germline V gene are MDHEN and SYDVKM. CDR3: CASSLFPGQGPPGEQFF. The CDR3 DNA sequence: TGTGCCAGCAGTTTATTTCCGGGACAGGGCCCCCCTGGAGAGCAGTTCTTC. The whole variable domain, remainder taken from reference TRBV28 and TRBJ2-1, is DVKVTQSSRYLVKRTGEKVFLECVQDMDHENMFWYRQDPGLGLRLIYFSYDVKMKEKGDIPEGYSVSREKKERFSLILESASTNQTSMYLCASSLFPGQGPPGEQFFGPGTRLTVL.

The rearrangement uses TRBV12-3 or TRBV12-4 and TRBJ2-1; D possibly matches TRBD1 or TRBD2 (6 bases each). Trimming took off 5 bases at V and 4 bases at J, with 15 bases between the two ends. The CDR3 contains 15 residues. CDR3 sequence: CASSPSQGGYNEQFF. In nucleotides, the CDR3 is TGTGCCAGCAGTCCTTCTCAAGGGGGGTACAATGAGCAGTTCTTC.

The chain carries TRBV7-6 and TRBJ1-2, with no clear D. Germline V gene lookup returns CDR1 SGHVS and CDR2 FNYEAQ. V lost 5 bases and J lost 4, with 11 bases in between. This CDR3 is 13 amino acids long. CDR3 DNA sequence: TGTGCCAGCAGCGGCAGCGTGGGCTATGGCTACACCTTC. This codes for CASSGSVGYGYTF. Filled out from reference TRBV7-6 and TRBJ1-2, the complete variable domain reads GAGVSQSPRYKVTKRGQDVALRCDPISGHVSLYWYRQALGQGPEFLTYFNYEAQQDKSGLPNDRFSAERPEGSISTLTIQRTEQRDSAMYRCASSGSVGYGYTFGSGTRLTVV.

The chain carries TRBV6-2 or TRBV6-3 and TRBJ2-3; the D gene is possibly TRBD2 (6 bases). From germline, CDR1 is MNHEY and CDR2 SVGEGT. The CDR3 spans 14 residues. V shed 4 bases and J shed 1 base, with 9 bases lying between them. The CDR3 is CASSWPGGTDTQYF. CDR3 bases: TGTGCCAGCAGTTGGCCGGGGGGCACAGATACGCAGTATTTT.

The chain joins TRBV4-2 to TRBJ2-7, with D tentatively TRBD2 (7 bases). V lost 2 bases, J lost 5 bases, and 16 bases lay in between. CDR3 length: 15 residues. The germline gives CDR1 LGHNA, CDR2 YNFKEQ. CDR3 residues: CASSQRAGADHEQYF. CDR3 in DNA: TGTGCCAGCAGCCAACGGGCGGGGGCTGATCACGAGCAGTACTTC.

This clonotype was counted only a few times. This chain links TRBV6-2 or TRBV6-3 with TRBJ2-5; D call uncertain. The CDR3 is 15 residues long. Deletions cut 1 base from V and 2 bases from J, with 11 bases between. CDR1 MNHEY and CDR2 SVGEGT come from the germline V gene. Here the CDR3 reads CASSYFSGPQETQYF. CDR3 DNA: TGTGCCAGCAGTTACTTTTCAGGACCTCAAGAGACCCAGTACTTC.

This clonotype was observed a handful of times. Written as DNA, the CDR3 is TGTGCCAGCAGCTTTTCGCAGGGGAACACTGAAGCTTTCTTT. Translation gives CASSFSQGNTEAFF. This rearrangement joins TRBV7-9 to TRBJ1-1; D might be TRBD1 (5 bases). Germline V gene sequence: CDR1 SEHNR, CDR2 FQNEAQ (reference sequence). Trimming left V 3 bases short and J 1 base short, with 9 bases between. The CDR3 is 14 amino acids.

This clonotype was recorded many times. The gene calls are TRBV7-2 and TRBJ2-7; 7 nucleotides match TRBD1. J was trimmed by 2 bases and V by 8 bases; bases with no gene match: 12. The CDR3 is 15 amino acids. Germline assignment: CDR1 SGHTA and CDR2 FQGNSA. As DNA, the CDR3 is TGTGCCAGCGCCTGGCGGGCGACAGGGACCTACGAGCAGTACGTC. Amino acid sequence: CASAWRATGTYEQYV.

The chain links TRBV7-8 to TRBJ1-5; the match to TRBD1 covers 7 bases. Germline V gene data show CDR1 as SGHVS and CDR2 as FQNEAQ. This CDR3 is built from 18 residues. After removal of 2 bases from V and 7 bases from J, the junction contained 17 bases not matched to a gene. For the CDR3, the DNA is TGTGCCAGCAGCTTATACAGCCTTTCGAGGGGGCGCGGGCAGCCCCAGCATTTT. Its translation: CASSLYSLSRGRGQPQHF. The entire variable domain, with the rest obtained from reference TRBV7-8 and TRBJ1-5, is as follows: GAGVSQSPRYKVAKRGQDVALRCDPISGHVSLFWYQQALGQGPEFLTYFQNEAQLDKSGLPSDRFFAERPEGSVSTLKIQRTQQEDSAVYLCASSLYSLSRGRGQPQHFGDGTRLSIL.

V usage is TRBV6-2 or TRBV6-3 and J usage is TRBJ1-1, with D unclear. The V gene lost 4 bases and the J gene lost 1 base, with 10 bases spanning the gap. The CDR3 is made up of 14 amino acids. The germline CDR1 and CDR2 sequences are MNHEY and SVGEGT. The CDR3 nucleotides read TGTGCCAGCAGTTGGAGGACGGCGAACACTGAAGCTTTCTTT. It encodes CASSWRTANTEAFF.

Of note for this clonotype: A much larger clonotype is one base distant, so this may be a read error. The CDR3 ends on some other residue instead of the conserved phenylalanine or tryptophan, so this is likely a read error. The chain couples TRBV6-2 or TRBV6-3 to TRBJ1-1; possible D gene TRBD1, 5 bases. The CDR3 is 14 residues long. Trimming cost V 2 bases and J 5 bases, with 12 bases left between them. CDR1 is MNHEY and CDR2 is SVGEGT in the germline V gene. The CDR3, as DNA: TGTGCCAGCAGTTACCCTTCGGGGGGAACTGAAGCTTTCATT. Protein: CASSYPSGGTEAFI.

This clonotype showed up many times. V gene TRBV7-6 combines with J gene TRBJ2-3, with 10 bases fitting TRBD2. The CDR3 contains 16 residues. The germline V gene has CDR1 SGHVS and CDR2 FNYEAQ. V trimming: 5 bases; J trimming: 4 bases; junction bases outside the gene matches: 9. DNA of the CDR3: TGTGCCAGCAGCCCCACTAGCGGGGCAAATGCAGATACGCAGTATTTT. Amino acids: CASSPTSGANADTQYF.

In its sample, this clonotype was seen a few times. The CDR3 spells CASSEVRGRETQYF. The CDR3 region has the DNA TGTGCCAGCAGTGAGGTTAGGGGGCGGGAGACCCAGTACTTC. This chain connects TRBV6-6 to TRBJ2-5; 7 bases map to TRBD1. This CDR3 has 14 residues. With 5 bases clipped from V and 5 bases from J, the junction kept 8 bases outside the gene matches. Per the germline V gene, CDR1 is MNHNY and CDR2 is SVGAGI (reference sequence).

V gene TRBV4-3 combines with J gene TRBJ1-3; D is ambiguous. The V gene's germline CDR1 is LGHNA and CDR2 YSLEER. There are 16 residues in the CDR3. V lost 0 bases to trimming and J lost 1 base, with 10 bases between them. The DNA for the CDR3 is TGCGCCAGCAGCCAAGATGGAATGGGGTCTGGAAACACCATATATTTT. This translates into CASSQDGMGSGNTIYF.

This clonotype was counted between two and nine times. The V gene is TRBV6-1, the J gene TRBJ1-1; D remains unclear. CDR3 size: 11 residues. Between the trimmed V and J ends, which lost 7 bases and 0 bases, there was a span of 3 bases. Per germline, CDR1 MNHNS and CDR2 SASEGT. The CDR3 sequence: CASMVNTEAFF. CDR3 DNA: TGTGCCAGCATGGTGAACACTGAAGCTTTCTTT.

This rearrangement joins TRBV28 to TRBJ2-1, with no clear D. Germline-derived CDR1 and CDR2 are MDHEN and SYDVKM. The V gene lost 6 bases and the J gene lost 7 bases, with 13 bases spanning the gap. CDR3 length equals 13 residues. The CDR3 here is CASSLPAWNEQFF. The CDR3 coding sequence is TGTGCCAGCAGCCTGCCGGCCTGGAATGAGCAGTTCTTC. The whole variable domain, remainder taken from reference TRBV28 and TRBJ2-1, is DVKVTQSSRYLVKRTGEKVFLECVQDMDHENMFWYRQDPGLGLRLIYFSYDVKMKEKGDIPEGYSVSREKKERFSLILESASTNQTSMYLCASSLPAWNEQFFGPGTRLTVL.

This clonotype was picked up a small number of times. The chain employs TRBV5-6 and TRBJ1-2; the D gene is possibly TRBD1 (6 bases). This CDR3 spans 13 amino acids. Germline V CDR1 and CDR2: SGHDT, YYEEEE. The germline V and J ends were trimmed by 4 bases and 6 bases, with 13 bases remaining between them. The CDR3 DNA is TGTGCCAGCAGCCCACAGGGAATAGATGGCTACACCTTC. It encodes CASSPQGIDGYTF.